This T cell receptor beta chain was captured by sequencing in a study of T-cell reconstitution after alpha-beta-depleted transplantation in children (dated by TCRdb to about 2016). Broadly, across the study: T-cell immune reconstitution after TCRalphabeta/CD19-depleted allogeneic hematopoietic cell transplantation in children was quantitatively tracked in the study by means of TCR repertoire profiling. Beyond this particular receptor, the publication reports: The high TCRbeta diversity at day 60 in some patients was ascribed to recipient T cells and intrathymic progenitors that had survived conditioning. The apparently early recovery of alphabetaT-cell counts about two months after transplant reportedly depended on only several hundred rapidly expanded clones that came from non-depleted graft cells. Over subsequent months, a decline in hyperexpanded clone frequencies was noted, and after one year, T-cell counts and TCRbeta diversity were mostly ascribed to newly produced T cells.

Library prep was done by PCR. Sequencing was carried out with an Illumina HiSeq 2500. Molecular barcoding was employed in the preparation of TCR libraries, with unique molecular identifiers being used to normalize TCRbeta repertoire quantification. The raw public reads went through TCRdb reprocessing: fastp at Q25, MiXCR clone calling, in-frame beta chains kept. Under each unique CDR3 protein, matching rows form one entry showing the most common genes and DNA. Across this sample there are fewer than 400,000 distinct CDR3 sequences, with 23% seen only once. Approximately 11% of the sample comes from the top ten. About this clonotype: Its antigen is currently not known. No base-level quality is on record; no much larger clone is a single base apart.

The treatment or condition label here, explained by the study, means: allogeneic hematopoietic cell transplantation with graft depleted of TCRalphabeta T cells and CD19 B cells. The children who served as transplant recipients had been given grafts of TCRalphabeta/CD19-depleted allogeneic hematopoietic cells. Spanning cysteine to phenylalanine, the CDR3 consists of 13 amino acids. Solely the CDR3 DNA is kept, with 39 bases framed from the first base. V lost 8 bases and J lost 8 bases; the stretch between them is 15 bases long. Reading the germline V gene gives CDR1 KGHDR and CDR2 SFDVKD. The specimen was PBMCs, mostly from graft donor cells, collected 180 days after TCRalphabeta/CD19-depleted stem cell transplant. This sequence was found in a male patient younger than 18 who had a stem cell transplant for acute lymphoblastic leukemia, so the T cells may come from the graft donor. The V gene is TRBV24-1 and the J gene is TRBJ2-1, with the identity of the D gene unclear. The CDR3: CATTSSGVHEQFF. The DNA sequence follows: TGTGCCACCACCTCCTCGGGCGTACATGAGCAGTTCTTC.